This TCR beta chain came from a study of shared clonotypes between healthy human individuals. This clone has just a few counts. Its specificity is unknown. There are 13 residues in the CDR3. The germline gives CDR1 GTSNPN, CDR2 SVGIG (reference sequence). V gave up 5 bases and J gave up 4 bases, with 12 bases separating them. The split of CD4+ cells yielded CD45RA+ naive and CD45RA-negative memory subsets. Study results and caveats: Shared clonotypes across all four donors exceeded non-shared ones in generation probability. At large depth, rarefaction still showed sorted-subset sequencing to be incomplete. Generally, naive subsets came out with larger estimated richness than memory subsets.

TCRdb keeps only in-frame clones here, not all; method: immunoSEQ multiplex PCR. The sample carries 2 million to 2.5 million clones, roughly 90% recorded once. V gene TRBV30 combines with J gene TRBJ1-5; D perhaps matches TRBD1 (5 bases). This sequence was found in a man between 18 and 35 years old in good health. Some clones in this sample may be carry-over from other donors' samples. Sample: naive CD4+ T cells from PBMCs. The subset was: CD45RA+ positively selected. CDR3 DNA: TGTGCCTGGGCTCGGGACCGGAATCAGCCCCAGCATTTT. Encoded protein: CAWARDRNQPQHF. Supplemented by reference TRBV30 and TRBJ1-5, the full variable domain reads SQTIHQWPATLVQPVGSPLSLECTVEGTSNPNLYWYRQAAGRGLQLLFYSVGIGQISSEVPQNLSASRPQDRQFILSSKKLLLSDSGFYLCAWARDRNQPQHFGDGTRLSIL.